The text below deals with one TCR beta chain. These data originate in a study of technical replicates of blood from a handful of donors. CDR3 size: 20 residues. In germline, CDR1 is SQVTM, CDR2 ANQGSEA. The V and J ends lost 2 bases and 6 bases, in that order; junction bases with no gene match: 19. Here immunoSEQ multiplex PCR was the method, and the copy in TCRdb shows in-frame clones only, minus some. The sample holds around 70,000 clones, 95% seen once. This chain uses TRBV29-1 with TRBJ2-1, with TRBD2 matching over 13 bases. Source material: T cells isolated from PBMCs. The receptor's source is a human donor in good health. This CDR3 is CSVEPSPITSGGAFTNEQFF. CDR3 DNA: TGCAGCGTTGAACCCTCCCCCATCACTAGCGGGGGGGCTTTCACCAATGAGCAGTTCTTC.